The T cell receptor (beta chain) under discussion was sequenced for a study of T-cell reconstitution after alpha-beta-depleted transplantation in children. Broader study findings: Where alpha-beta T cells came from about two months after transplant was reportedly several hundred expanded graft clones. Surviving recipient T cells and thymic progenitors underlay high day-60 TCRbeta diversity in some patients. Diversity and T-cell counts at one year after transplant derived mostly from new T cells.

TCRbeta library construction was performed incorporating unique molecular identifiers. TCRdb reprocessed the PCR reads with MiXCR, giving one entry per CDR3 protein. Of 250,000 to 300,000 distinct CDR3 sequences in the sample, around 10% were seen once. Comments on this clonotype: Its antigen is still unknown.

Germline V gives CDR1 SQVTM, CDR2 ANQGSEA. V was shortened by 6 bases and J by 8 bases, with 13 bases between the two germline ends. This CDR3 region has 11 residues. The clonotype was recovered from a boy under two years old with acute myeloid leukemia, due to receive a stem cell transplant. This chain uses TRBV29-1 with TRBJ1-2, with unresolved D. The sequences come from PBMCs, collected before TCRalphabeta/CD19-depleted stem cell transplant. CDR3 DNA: TGCAGCGTCCCGTATCAGATGGGCTACACCTTC. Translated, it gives CSVPYQMGYTF.